A single sample is the source of the 23 T cell receptor beta chains below, sequenced in a study of blood T cell repertoires in COVID-19. The table came from immunoSEQ multiplex PCR; TCRdb's copy has only in-frame clones and leaves some out. The sample yields hundreds of thousands of clones, roughly 90% seen once. Sequencing input: peripheral blood. The receptors shown here come from a woman aged 25-40 years with COVID-19, enrolled during active disease.

The chain is built from TRBV7-2 and TRBJ2-1; 14 bases agree with TRBD2. V trimming: 4 bases; J trimming: 0 bases; junction bases outside the gene matches: 8. The V gene's germline CDR1 is SGHTA and CDR2 FQGNSA. This CDR3 contains 19 residues. The CDR3 nucleotides read TGTGCCAGCAGCTGGACTAGCGGGGGGCTCTATCGCTCCTACAATGAGCAGTTCTTC. It codes for CASSWTSGGLYRSYNEQFF.

J is TRBJ1-2 and V is TRBV9, with 7 bases fitting TRBD1. Germline V gives CDR1 SGDLS, CDR2 YYNGEE. CDR3 size: 19 residues. V lost 0 bases and J lost 1; bases outside the gene matches: 15. This CDR3 is CASSVANNPNRGDNYGYTF. CDR3 DNA sequence: TGTGCCAGCAGCGTAGCTAACAATCCAAACAGGGGCGATAACTATGGCTACACCTTC.

This chain links TRBV5-1 with TRBJ2-5; 7 nucleotides line up with TRBD2. The V segment lost 4 bases and the J segment 2 bases; nucleotides outside the gene matches: 8. CDR1 and CDR2 (germline): SGHRS, YFSETQ. This CDR3 is built from 15 residues. The CDR3 sequence: CASSELRGGQETQYF. CDR3 DNA sequence: TGCGCCAGCAGCGAGCTGAGGGGAGGGCAAGAGACCCAGTACTTC.

This chain joins TRBV28 and TRBJ2-3; TRBD2 agrees at 8 bases. Trimming at V came to 3 bases and at J to 5 bases, leaving 4 bases not matched to a gene. The CDR3 runs to 14 residues. Germline-derived CDR1 and CDR2 are MDHEN and SYDVKM. CDR3 sequence: CASSFGGGLDTQYF. The CDR3 bases are TGTGCCAGCAGTTTCGGGGGGGGATTAGATACGCAGTATTTT.

This chain uses TRBV3-1 (or the pseudogene TRBV3-2) with TRBJ2-1; D unclear. V was clipped by 0 bases and J by 10 bases, with 7 bases between them. Germline CDR1 is LGHDT and CDR2 is YNNKEL (reference sequence). This CDR3 is built from 12 residues. In nucleotides, the CDR3 is TGTGCCAGCAGCCAAGAGGGCAGGGAGCAGTTCTTC. It yields the protein CASSQEGREQFF.

The chain employs TRBV10-3 and TRBJ2-2; TRBD1 aligns across 7 bases. V was clipped by 7 bases and J by 3 bases; unmatched bases: 8. The CDR3 is made up of 15 amino acids. In germline, CDR1 is ENHRY, CDR2 SYGVKD. CDR3 nucleotides: TGTGCCATCACCGAGGGGGCCCTCTACACCGGGGAGCTGTTTTTT. It translates to CAITEGALYTGELFF.

The table lists this clone with a few counts. V is TRBV7-9 and J is TRBJ1-1, with a weak D call TRBD1 (6 bases). This CDR3 comprises 15 residues. CDR1 is SEHNR, CDR2 FQNEAQ, per germline (reference sequence). The V and J ends lost 1 base and 5 bases respectively, with 14 bases between them. Here the CDR3 reads CASSLGGTGNTEAFF. CDR3 DNA sequence: TGTGCCAGCAGCTTAGGGGGCACAGGGAATACTGAAGCTTTCTTT.

The chain combines TRBV11-3 with TRBJ1-2; TRBD1 might be the D (5 bases). The germline gives CDR1 SGHNT, CDR2 YENEEA. CDR3 length: 13 amino acids. The germline V and J ends were trimmed by 0 bases and 9 bases, with 11 bases remaining between them. DNA of the CDR3: TGTGCCAGCAGCTTAGAGGAGGGGATGCGCTACACCTTC. This gives the protein CASSLEEGMRYTF.

The genes are TRBV7-2 and TRBJ2-1; perhaps TRBD2 as D (5 bases). The CDR3 contains 15 residues. V was trimmed by 3 bases and J by 1 base, leaving 10 bases between them. Looked up from germline, CDR1 is SGHTA and CDR2 is FQGNSA. CDR3 in DNA: TGTGCCAGCAGCTTTTACCGGGGATCCTACAATGAGCAGTTCTTC. This codes for CASSFYRGSYNEQFF.

V usage is TRBV12-3 or TRBV12-4 and J usage is TRBJ1-1, with D possibly being TRBD1 (6 bases). Trimming removed 5 bases at V and 9 bases at J, with 13 bases between. The CDR3 covers 12 residues. DNA for the CDR3: TGTGCCAGCAGTCCACTACAGGGAAAAGCTTTCTTT. Translating it yields CASSPLQGKAFF.

The chain links TRBV27 to TRBJ2-1; D is perhaps TRBD2 (5 bases). This CDR3 region has 15 residues. Trimming removed 1 base at V and 0 bases at J, with 7 bases between. The germline V gene has CDR1 MNHEY and CDR2 SMNVEV (reference sequence). CDR3 region: CASSLYRGSYNEQFF. Written as DNA, the CDR3 is TGTGCCAGCAGTTTATACCGGGGCTCCTACAATGAGCAGTTCTTC.

The J gene is TRBJ2-1, the V gene TRBV7-2; 7 bases fit TRBD2. Germline V lookup: CDR1 SGHTA, CDR2 FQGNSA. J gave up 5 bases and V 6 bases, and 7 bases lay outside the gene matches. The CDR3 runs 14 residues. CDR3 amino acids: CASSPGGRHNEQFF. The CDR3 DNA reads as TGTGCCAGCAGTCCGGGGGGACGGCACAATGAGCAGTTCTTC.

The J gene is TRBJ1-4, the V gene TRBV7-2; D call uncertain. Germline CDR1 reads SGHTA; CDR2 reads FQGNSA. The CDR3 consists of 14 residues. Trimming shortened V by 2 bases and J by 0 bases, and 4 bases separated the two germline ends. The CDR3 sequence is CASSLSATNEKLFF. The CDR3 bases are TGTGCCAGCAGCTTAAGCGCAACTAATGAAAAACTGTTTTTT.

This chain connects TRBV6-2 or TRBV6-3 to TRBJ1-6; TRBD1 matches 8 bases. This CDR3 comprises 15 residues. The germline gives CDR1 MNHEY, CDR2 SVGEGT. The junction had 7 bases not matched to a gene; V was cut back by 5 bases and J by 7 bases. The CDR3 coding sequence is TGTGCCAGCAGTACAAGACAGGGGATAAATTCACCCCTCCACTTT. This sequence encodes CASSTRQGINSPLHF.

The chain employs TRBV7-2 and TRBJ2-3; 11 nucleotides match TRBD2. After removal of 3 bases from V and 2 bases from J, the junction contained 4 bases not matched to a gene. Per germline, CDR1 SGHTA and CDR2 FQGNSA. The CDR3 sequence is 16 residues long. The CDR3: CASSFRLAGPTDTQYF. CDR3 sequence (DNA): TGTGCCAGCAGCTTTAGACTAGCGGGGCCCACAGATACGCAGTATTTT.

The chain links TRBV29-1 to TRBJ2-7; possible D gene TRBD1, 6 bases. Per germline, CDR1 SQVTM and CDR2 ANQGSEA. The CDR3 consists of 12 residues. V lost 7 bases and J 2 bases, leaving 12 bases between the germline ends. The CDR3 is CSGATGTYEQYF. DNA of the CDR3: TGCAGCGGGGCGACAGGAACCTACGAGCAGTACTTC.

This clone was picked up one time. The V call is TRBV5-1, the J call TRBJ1-1, with D unclear. The CDR3 spans 14 residues. CDR1 and CDR2 from the germline V gene are SGHRS and YFSETQ. V lost 2 bases and J lost 5, with 13 bases in between. The CDR3 spells CASSLVGRGTEAFF. CDR3 DNA: TGCGCCAGCAGCTTAGTGGGTCGGGGAACTGAAGCTTTCTTT.

In DNA, the CDR3 is TGTGCCAGCAGTAAGGGGACAGGGCGAGGAAACACCATATATTTT. Its protein product is CASSKGTGRGNTIYF. The chain combines TRBV6-5 with TRBJ1-3; 9 bases map to TRBD1. This CDR3 is 15 amino acids long. CDR1 and CDR2 (germline): MNHEY, SVGAGI. The trim removed 5 bases at V and 4 bases at J, leaving 6 bases unmatched.

The chain recombines TRBV4-3 with TRBJ2-3, with 10 bases lining up with TRBD2. With 3 bases clipped from V and 2 bases from J, the junction kept 11 bases outside the gene matches. CDR3 length equals 18 residues. The germline CDR1 and CDR2 sequences are LGHNA and YSLEER. The CDR3 nucleotides read TGCGCCAGCAGCCAGGGCAGGGCTAGCGGGGGTCACACAGATACGCAGTATTTT. Its translation: CASSQGRASGGHTDTQYF.

This chain links TRBV5-6 with TRBJ1-1; D unresolved. V was pared by 3 bases and J by 8 bases, with 8 bases between. Germline V gives CDR1 SGHDT, CDR2 YYEEEE. The CDR3 loop spans 11 amino acids. CDR3 protein: CASSSSGEAFF. The CDR3 bases are TGTGCCAGCAGCTCCTCCGGGGAAGCTTTCTTT.

This sequence joins TRBV28 and TRBJ2-7; 7 positions agree with TRBD1. Germline CDR1 is MDHEN and CDR2 is SYDVKM. CDR3 length: 14 amino acids. J lost 7 bases, V lost 5 bases, and 11 bases had no gene match. The CDR3 DNA reads as TGTGCCAGCAGTCCCCTACAGGGGTCCTGGGAGCAGTACTTC. Protein sequence: CASSPLQGSWEQYF.

The chain has TRBV13 and TRBJ2-3; TRBD2 might be the D (5 bases). The germline V gene encodes CDR1 PRHDT and CDR2 FYEKMQ (reference sequence). Trimming stripped 5 bases from V and 6 bases from J, with 21 bases between. The CDR3 is 16 residues long. The CDR3: CASSLRIFREGDTQYF. As DNA, the CDR3 is TGTGCCAGCAGCCTCCGGATTTTTCGGGAAGGGGATACGCAGTATTTT.

The chain couples TRBV10-2 to TRBJ1-5; no definite D call. CDR3 size: 15 residues. Germline V gene lookup returns CDR1 WSHSY and CDR2 SAAADI. Trimming shortened V by 6 bases and J by 2 bases, and 14 bases separated the two germline ends. CDR3 DNA: TGCGCCAGCAGCTCCTTCAGGCCGCGCAATCAGCCCCAGCATTTT. Amino acid sequence: CASSSFRPRNQPQHF.